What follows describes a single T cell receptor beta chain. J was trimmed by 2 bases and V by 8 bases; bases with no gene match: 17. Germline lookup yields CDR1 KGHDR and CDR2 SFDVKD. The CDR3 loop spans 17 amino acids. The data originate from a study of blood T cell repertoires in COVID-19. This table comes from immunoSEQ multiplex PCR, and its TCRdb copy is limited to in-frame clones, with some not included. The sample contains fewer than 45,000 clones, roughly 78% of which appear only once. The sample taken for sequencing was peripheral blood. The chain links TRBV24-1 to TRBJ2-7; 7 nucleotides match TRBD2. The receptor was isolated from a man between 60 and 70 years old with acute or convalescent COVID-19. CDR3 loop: CATNDPVERDTTYEQYF. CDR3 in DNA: TGTGCCACCAATGACCCTGTGGAGCGGGATACGACCTACGAGCAGTACTTC.